This TCR beta chain was sequenced for a study of blood T cell repertoires in COVID-19. Study as a whole: T cells, B-cell-depleted T cells, or PBMCs supplied cDNA or gDNA.

This CDR3 region has 17 residues. Trimming removed 5 bases at V and 3 bases at J, with 17 bases between. Germline-derived CDR1 and CDR2 are SNHLY and FYNNEI. Original handling: Nucleated cell number was recorded as an estimate derived from reference gene primer amplification. Generated by immunoSEQ multiplex PCR, the TCRdb table keeps only in-frame clones and is missing some. That table is the source of V, J and clone size, and D and trimming were worked out from the DNA. This sample has about 80,000 clones; approximately 80% occur once, and the top ten carry around 15%. The source of this sequence is a woman older than 75 with acute or convalescent COVID-19. The chain has TRBV2 and TRBJ1-6; D is uncertain. The specimen was peripheral blood. The CDR3 nucleotides read TGTGCCAGCAGTCAAATAAGGACGGAGGGCTATAATTCACCCCTCCACTTT. It translates to CASSQIRTEGYNSPLHF. Full variable domain (missing parts from reference TRBV2 and TRBJ1-6): EPEVTQTPSHQVTQMGQEVILRCVPISNHLYFYWYRQILGQKVEFLVSFYNNEISEKSEIFDDQFSVERPDGSNFTLKIRSTKLEDSAMYFCASSQIRTEGYNSPLHFGNGTRLTVT.